One and the same sample provided the 9 T cell receptor beta chains below, sequenced in a study of T cells in tuberculosis. Time point: new active TB diagnosis, blood taken before or within 7 days of starting treatment. Method: immunoSEQ multiplex PCR; TCRdb's copy keeps in-frame clones and lacks some. The sample holds 30,000 or so clones, about 92% seen once. The source material was PBMCs, sampled at tuberculosis diagnosis. The origin of the receptors is an adult with tuberculosis. Some clones in this sample may be carry-over from other donors' samples.

This clone was recorded a few times. The chain combines TRBV18 with TRBJ1-5; D is uncertain. This CDR3 has 14 residues. Germline CDR1 reads KGHSH; CDR2 reads LQKENI. The ends were cut back, 5 bases at V and 2 bases at J, with 10 bases in the middle. CDR3 protein: CASSTYGGNQPQHF. As DNA, the CDR3 is TGTGCCAGCTCAACCTACGGGGGCAATCAGCCCCAGCATTTT.

The chain uses TRBV5-4 and TRBJ1-1; unclear D gene. The CDR3 is 13 amino acids. CDR1 SGHNT and CDR2 YYREEE come from the germline V gene (reference sequence). Trimming removed 1 base from V and 4 bases from J, with 8 bases in between. The CDR3 DNA sequence: TGTGCCAGCAGCTTGCCTGGGAGCACTGAAGCTTTCTTT. Encoded protein: CASSLPGSTEAFF.

CDR3 residues: CASSVADKPQGMNTEAFF. The DNA for the CDR3 is TGTGCCAGCAGCGTAGCTGATAAACCGCAGGGGATGAACACTGAAGCTTTCTTT. This chain links TRBV9 with TRBJ1-1; D is perhaps TRBD1 (6 bases). CDR1 is SGDLS and CDR2 is YYNGEE in the germline V gene. V dropped 0 bases and J dropped 0 bases, with 18 bases sitting between them. The CDR3 covers 18 residues. The full variable domain, in which reference TRBV9 and TRBJ1-1 provide the parts outside the CDR3, is DSGVTQTPKHLITATGQRVTLRCSPRSGDLSVYWYQQSLDQGLQFLIQYYNGEERAKGNILERFSAQQFPDLHSELNLSSLELGDSALYFCASSVADKPQGMNTEAFFGQGTRLTVV.

The chain employs TRBV5-6 and TRBJ1-4; no firm D call. The V gene's germline CDR1 is SGHDT and CDR2 YYEEEE. Trimming took 0 bases from V and 7 from J, leaving 10 bases between them. This CDR3 has 14 amino acids. Written as DNA, the CDR3 is TGTGCCAGCAGCTTGGCTTCGAGTAGTGAAAAACTGTTTTTT. Its protein is CASSLASSSEKLFF.

V usage is TRBV4-2 and J usage is TRBJ2-2; 11 nucleotides align to TRBD2. There are 18 residues in the CDR3. Germline-derived CDR1 and CDR2 are LGHNA and YNFKEQ. V was pared by 0 bases and J by 4 bases, with 7 bases of the junction left unmatched. CDR3 DNA: TGTGCCAGCAGCCAAGAGGCTGGGACTAGCGGTCCCACCGGGGAGCTGTTTTTT. Amino acids: CASSQEAGTSGPTGELFF.

V usage is TRBV27 and J usage is TRBJ1-5; 12 nucleotides match TRBD1. CDR1 is MNHEY and CDR2 is SMNVEV in the germline V gene (reference sequence). J lost 3 bases, V lost 5 bases, and 5 bases had no gene match. This CDR3 spans 16 amino acids. In DNA, the CDR3 is TGTGCCAGCAGTCCCGGGACAGGGGGCACCAATCAGCCCCAGCATTTT. Amino acid sequence: CASSPGTGGTNQPQHF.

This chain joins TRBV19 and TRBJ2-7; maybe TRBD1 (5 bases). Trimming removed 3 bases at V and 1 base at J, with 10 bases between. Germline V gene lookup returns CDR1 LNHDA and CDR2 SQIVND (reference sequence). This CDR3 is built from 14 residues. This CDR3 is CASSITGKSYEQYF. The CDR3 nucleotides are TGTGCCAGTAGTATTACAGGAAAATCCTACGAGCAGTACTTC.

The chain joins TRBV6-5 to TRBJ1-1; weak D call: TRBD1 (6 bases). This CDR3 spans 13 amino acids. The V gene lost 7 bases and the J gene lost 0 bases, with 9 bases spanning the gap. Germline V gene data show CDR1 as MNHEY and CDR2 as SVGAGI. The CDR3 DNA sequence: TGTGCCAGCAACCAGGGGCTGAACACTGAAGCTTTCTTT. Translated, it gives CASNQGLNTEAFF.

The chain uses TRBV28 and TRBJ1-6; TRBD1 matches at 9 bases. The germline CDR1 and CDR2 sequences are MDHEN and SYDVKM. The ends lost 1 base at V and 14 bases at J; junction bases unmatched: 12. The CDR3 sequence is 16 residues long. CDR3 nucleotides: TGTGCCAGCAGTTTATCGGTCGGGACAGGGACAGCGGCCCTCCACTTT. This translates into CASSLSVGTGTAALHF.